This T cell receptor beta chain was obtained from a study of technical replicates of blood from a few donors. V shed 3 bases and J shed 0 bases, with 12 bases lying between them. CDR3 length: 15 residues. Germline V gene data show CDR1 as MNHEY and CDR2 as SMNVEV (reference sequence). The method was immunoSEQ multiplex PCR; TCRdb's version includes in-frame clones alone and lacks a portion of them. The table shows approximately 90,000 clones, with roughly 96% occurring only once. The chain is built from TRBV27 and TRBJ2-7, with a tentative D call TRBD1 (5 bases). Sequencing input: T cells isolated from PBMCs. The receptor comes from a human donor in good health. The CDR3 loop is CASSFRQGHSYEQYF. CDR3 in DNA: TGTGCCAGCAGTTTTCGGCAGGGCCACTCCTACGAGCAGTACTTC.